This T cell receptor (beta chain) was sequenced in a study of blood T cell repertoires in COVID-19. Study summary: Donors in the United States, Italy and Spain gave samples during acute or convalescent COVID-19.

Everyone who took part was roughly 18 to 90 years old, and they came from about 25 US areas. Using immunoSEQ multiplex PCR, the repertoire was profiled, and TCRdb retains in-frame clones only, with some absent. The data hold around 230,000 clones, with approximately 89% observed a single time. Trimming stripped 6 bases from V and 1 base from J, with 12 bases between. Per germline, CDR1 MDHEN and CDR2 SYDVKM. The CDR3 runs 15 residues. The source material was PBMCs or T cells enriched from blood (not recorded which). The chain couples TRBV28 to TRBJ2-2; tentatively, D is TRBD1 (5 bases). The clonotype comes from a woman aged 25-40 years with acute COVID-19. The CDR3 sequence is CASSSTQGNTGELFF. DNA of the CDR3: TGTGCCAGCAGCTCCACTCAGGGGAACACCGGGGAGCTGTTTTTT.